These T cell receptor beta chains were read from a single sample in a study of shared clonotypes between healthy human individuals. TCRdb's copy holds only in-frame clones and misses some; the assay was immunoSEQ multiplex PCR. The repertoire holds about 680,000 clones, approximately 90% seen once, with roughly 24% in the top ten. Sequenced input: naive CD8+ T cells sorted from blood. The receptors stem from a man under 40 in good health. Each CDR3 is given with its conserved first and last residue. The D gene is left open where the match is weak. Expanded clones get a size class; other rows say once, few or many, or leave the size out.

cdr3_aa: CASSVGQTMNTEAFF
cdr3_nt: TGTGCCAGTAGTGTTGGACAGACTATGAACACTGAAGCTTTCTTT
v_call: TRBV19
d_call: NA
clone_size: NA
j_call: TRBJ1-1

cdr3_aa: CASSLPGQNTGELFF
cdr3_nt: TGCGCCAGCAGTCTTCCGGGACAGAACACCGGGGAGCTGTTTTTT
v_call: TRBV10-2
d_call: NA
clone_size: NA
j_call: TRBJ2-2

cdr3_aa: CASSQGEGSEAFF
cdr3_nt: TGCGCCAGCAGCCAAGGAGAAGGCAGTGAAGCTTTCTTT
v_call: TRBV4-3
d_call: NA
clone_size: NA
j_call: TRBJ1-1

cdr3_aa: CASSLATGGAGIEKLFF
cdr3_nt: TGCGCCAGCAGCTTGGCGACAGGGGGCGCGGGAATAGAAAAACTGTTTTTT
v_call: TRBV5-1
d_call: TRBD1
clone_size: NA
j_call: TRBJ1-4

cdr3_aa: CASSEGQNTYNEQFF
cdr3_nt: TGTGCCAGCAGCGAGGGACAGAATACTTACAATGAGCAGTTCTTC
v_call: TRBV9
d_call: TRBD1
clone_size: NA
j_call: TRBJ2-1

cdr3_aa: CASSLGSLAYEQYF
cdr3_nt: TGTGCCAGCAGCTTAGGTAGCCTGGCCTACGAGCAGTACTTC
v_call: TRBV11-2
d_call: NA
clone_size: few
j_call: TRBJ2-7

cdr3_aa: CASSPGRGAYEQYF
cdr3_nt: TGTGCCAGTAGTCCCGGACGGGGTGCCTACGAGCAGTACTTC
v_call: TRBV19
d_call: NA
clone_size: NA
j_call: TRBJ2-7

cdr3_aa: CASSLKRAGGENSYNEQFF
cdr3_nt: TGTGCCAGTAGTCTCAAGAGGGCGGGAGGCGAAAACTCCTACAATGAGCAGTTCTTC
v_call: TRBV19
d_call: TRBD2
clone_size: NA
j_call: TRBJ2-1

cdr3_aa: CASSYGRYTGELFF
cdr3_nt: TGTGCCAGCAGTTACGGACGATACACCGGGGAGCTGTTTTTT
v_call: TRBV6-5
d_call: NA
clone_size: NA
j_call: TRBJ2-2

cdr3_aa: CSVEFTGLVQETQYF
cdr3_nt: TGCAGCGTTGAGTTTACGGGACTAGTCCAAGAGACCCAGTACTTC
v_call: TRBV29-1
d_call: TRBD2
clone_size: NA
j_call: TRBJ2-5

cdr3_aa: CASSSSRGTAIYEQYF
cdr3_nt: TGTGCCAGCAGCTCCAGCCGCGGGACAGCAATATACGAGCAGTACTTC
v_call: TRBV28
d_call: NA
clone_size: NA
j_call: TRBJ2-7

cdr3_aa: CASSLGTGTPLDYEQYF
cdr3_nt: TGTGCCAGCAGCTTAGGAACCGGGACCCCTTTGGACTACGAGCAGTACTTC
v_call: TRBV7-9
d_call: NA
clone_size: NA
j_call: TRBJ2-7

cdr3_aa: CASSQDRPGEIQETQYF
cdr3_nt: TGCGCCAGCAGCCAAGATAGGCCGGGGGAAATTCAAGAGACCCAGTACTTC
v_call: TRBV4-1
d_call: NA
clone_size: NA
j_call: TRBJ2-5

cdr3_aa: CASPLTKGLNTEAFF
cdr3_nt: TGTGCCAGCCCTCTTACAAAGGGGTTGAACACTGAAGCTTTCTTT
v_call: TRBV2
d_call: NA
clone_size: NA
j_call: TRBJ1-1

cdr3_aa: CASSSGAGGYNEQFF
cdr3_nt: TGCGCCAGCAGCTCAGGAGCGGGGGGCTACAATGAGCAGTTCTTC
v_call: TRBV5-1
d_call: TRBD2
clone_size: NA
j_call: TRBJ2-1

cdr3_aa: CASSGTVSDQPQHF
cdr3_nt: TGTGCCAGCAGCGGGACGGTTAGCGATCAGCCCCAGCATTTT
v_call: TRBV6-5
d_call: NA
clone_size: NA
j_call: TRBJ1-5

cdr3_aa: CASSQEVGQNYNEQFF
cdr3_nt: TGCGCCAGCAGCCAAGAGGTAGGGCAGAACTACAATGAGCAGTTCTTC
v_call: TRBV4-3
d_call: NA
clone_size: NA
j_call: TRBJ2-1

cdr3_aa: CASIGLNTEAFF
cdr3_nt: TGTGCCAGTATTGGGCTGAACACTGAAGCTTTCTTT
v_call: TRBV19
d_call: NA
clone_size: NA
j_call: TRBJ1-1

cdr3_aa: CASSPRGMTGSYEQYF
cdr3_nt: TGTGCCAGCAGCCCCCGGGGGATGACGGGATCCTACGAGCAGTACTTC
v_call: TRBV7-9
d_call: NA
clone_size: NA
j_call: TRBJ2-7

cdr3_aa: CASSNPTKGGPTEAFF
cdr3_nt: TGTGCCAGTAGTAACCCCACTAAGGGTGGGCCCACTGAAGCTTTCTTT
v_call: TRBV19
d_call: NA
clone_size: NA
j_call: TRBJ1-1

cdr3_aa: CASSDQRRPYEQYF
cdr3_nt: TGCGCCAGCAGCGACCAAAGGAGACCCTACGAGCAGTACTTC
v_call: TRBV10-2
d_call: NA
clone_size: NA
j_call: TRBJ2-7

cdr3_aa: CASGLSWGSGRAGIRDTQYF
cdr3_nt: TGTGCTAGTGGTTTGAGCTGGGGTAGCGGGAGGGCCGGCATTAGGGATACGCAGTATTTT
v_call: TRBV12-5
d_call: TRBD2
clone_size: once
j_call: TRBJ2-3

cdr3_aa: CASRSTGAGETQYF
cdr3_nt: TGTGCCAGCAGGTCGACAGGGGCAGGGGAGACCCAGTACTTC
v_call: TRBV5-6
d_call: TRBD1
clone_size: NA
j_call: TRBJ2-5

cdr3_aa: CASSQVRLRGGLDTEAFF
cdr3_nt: TGCGCCAGCAGCCAAGTTAGGTTAAGAGGGGGACTTGACACTGAAGCTTTCTTT
v_call: TRBV4-3
d_call: NA
clone_size: once
j_call: TRBJ1-1

cdr3_aa: CASLDRTYEQYF
cdr3_nt: TGTGCCAGTTTGGACAGGACCTACGAGCAGTACTTC
v_call: TRBV2
d_call: TRBD1
clone_size: NA
j_call: TRBJ2-7

cdr3_aa: CASSPGVNNEQFF
cdr3_nt: TGCGCCAGCAGCCCGGGAGTTAACAATGAGCAGTTCTTC
v_call: TRBV4-1
d_call: NA
clone_size: NA
j_call: TRBJ2-1

cdr3_aa: CASRQGPNYGYTF
cdr3_nt: TGTGCCAGCAGACAGGGCCCTAACTATGGCTACACCTTC
v_call: TRBV6-4
d_call: NA
clone_size: NA
j_call: TRBJ1-2

cdr3_aa: CASRLADFTPYEQYF
cdr3_nt: TGTGCCAGCAGGCTAGCGGACTTTACGCCCTACGAGCAGTACTTC
v_call: TRBV28
d_call: TRBD2
clone_size: NA
j_call: TRBJ2-7

cdr3_aa: CALGTGGLNEQFF
cdr3_nt: TGTGCCCTCGGGACAGGGGGCCTCAATGAGCAGTTCTTC
v_call: TRBV10-3
d_call: TRBD1
clone_size: NA
j_call: TRBJ2-1

cdr3_aa: CASLGRYYGYTF
cdr3_nt: TGTGCCAGTCTGGGCAGATACTATGGCTACACCTTC
v_call: TRBV19
d_call: NA
clone_size: NA
j_call: TRBJ1-2

cdr3_aa: CASRGRDRTSLDNYGYTF
cdr3_nt: TGTGCCAGTAGGGGCCGGGACAGAACGTCCCTGGATAACTATGGCTACACCTTC
v_call: TRBV19
d_call: TRBD1
clone_size: NA
j_call: TRBJ1-2

cdr3_aa: CASSYDPETVYNEQFF
cdr3_nt: TGTGCCAGCAGTTACGATCCGGAAACAGTCTACAATGAGCAGTTCTTC
v_call: TRBV6-6
d_call: NA
clone_size: NA
j_call: TRBJ2-1

cdr3_aa: CASSVGQDASEKLFF
cdr3_nt: TGTGCCAGCAGCGTAGGACAGGATGCTTCTGAAAAACTGTTTTTT
v_call: TRBV9
d_call: NA
clone_size: few
j_call: TRBJ1-4

cdr3_aa: CASKRRTATSYEQYF
cdr3_nt: TGTGCCAGCAAGAGGAGGACAGCTACTTCCTACGAGCAGTACTTC
v_call: TRBV6-5
d_call: NA
clone_size: NA
j_call: TRBJ2-7

cdr3_aa: CASSVGTSGRADYNEQFF
cdr3_nt: TGTGCCAGTAGTGTCGGGACTAGCGGGAGGGCGGATTACAATGAGCAGTTCTTC
v_call: TRBV19
d_call: TRBD2
clone_size: NA
j_call: TRBJ2-1

cdr3_aa: CASSRPSSYNEQFF
cdr3_nt: TGTGCCAGCAGCAGACCCTCTTCCTACAATGAGCAGTTCTTC
v_call: TRBV7-2
d_call: NA
clone_size: NA
j_call: TRBJ2-1

cdr3_aa: CASSLAGVDYEQYF
cdr3_nt: TGTGCCAGCAGCTTAGCTGGCGTAGACTACGAGCAGTACTTC
v_call: TRBV7-9
d_call: NA
clone_size: few
j_call: TRBJ2-7

cdr3_aa: CASSPGPASQPQHF
cdr3_nt: TGTGCCAGTAGCCCGGGACCCGCCTCTCAGCCCCAGCATTTT
v_call: TRBV19
d_call: NA
clone_size: NA
j_call: TRBJ1-5

cdr3_aa: CASSSLTSGRYNEQFF
cdr3_nt: TGTGCCAGCAGCTCCCTGACTAGCGGTCGTTACAATGAGCAGTTCTTC
v_call: TRBV9
d_call: TRBD2
clone_size: NA
j_call: TRBJ2-1

cdr3_aa: CASSTYPGGLGTGELFF
cdr3_nt: TGTGCCAGTAGTACATACCCAGGGGGCTTGGGCACCGGGGAGCTGTTTTTT
v_call: TRBV19
d_call: TRBD1
clone_size: NA
j_call: TRBJ2-2

cdr3_aa: CASSFGRHNQPQHF
cdr3_nt: TGTGCCAGCAGTTTCGGCAGACACAATCAGCCCCAGCATTTT
v_call: TRBV27
d_call: NA
clone_size: NA
j_call: TRBJ1-5

cdr3_aa: CASSFSYQETQYF
cdr3_nt: TGTGCCAGCAGCTTCTCGTACCAAGAGACCCAGTACTTC
v_call: TRBV7-9
d_call: NA
clone_size: NA
j_call: TRBJ2-5

cdr3_aa: CASSLRTGGFTGELFF
cdr3_nt: TGTGCCAGCAGCTTACGGACAGGGGGCTTTACCGGGGAGCTGTTTTTT
v_call: TRBV11-2
d_call: TRBD1
clone_size: NA
j_call: TRBJ2-2

cdr3_aa: CASGPSGNSYEQYF
cdr3_nt: TGTGCCAGCGGCCCTAGCGGGAACTCCTACGAGCAGTACTTC
v_call: TRBV7-9
d_call: TRBD2
clone_size: NA
j_call: TRBJ2-7

cdr3_aa: CASSLDRVGGYYEQYF
cdr3_nt: TGTGCCAGCAGCTTAGATCGGGTAGGGGGATACTACGAGCAGTACTTC
v_call: TRBV11-2
d_call: NA
clone_size: NA
j_call: TRBJ2-7

cdr3_aa: CASSMGLAGPYNEQFF
cdr3_nt: TGTGCCAGTAGTATGGGACTAGCGGGGCCCTACAATGAGCAGTTCTTC
v_call: TRBV19
d_call: TRBD2
clone_size: NA
j_call: TRBJ2-1

cdr3_aa: CASSYTGSNEQYF
cdr3_nt: TGTGCCAGCAGTTACACTGGGTCTAACGAGCAGTACTTC
v_call: TRBV6-5
d_call: NA
clone_size: NA
j_call: TRBJ2-7

cdr3_aa: CASSPGGPGSNQPQHF
cdr3_nt: TGTGCCAGCTCACCGGGTGGGCCGGGTAGCAATCAGCCCCAGCATTTT
v_call: TRBV18
d_call: NA
clone_size: NA
j_call: TRBJ1-5